This TCR beta chain was retrieved from a study of T cells in Graves' hyperthyroidism and ophthalmopathy. The investigators amplified TCR beta CDR3 regions from RNA transcripts. TCR CDR3 underwent first-round RT-PCR with the HTBI primer set. TCRdb processed the multiplex PCR reads anew with MiXCR; each CDR3 protein has one entry. This sample has about 600,000 distinct CDR3 sequences, with approximately 15% found just once. From germline, CDR1 is SGHVS and CDR2 FQNEAQ. This CDR3 region has 15 residues. Trimming left V 0 bases short and J 5 bases short, with 10 bases between. Sequencing was performed on blood. This chain connects TRBV7-8 to TRBJ2-2; no firm D call. This clonotype originated in a woman in her thirties or forties with Graves' ophthalmopathy. In DNA, the CDR3 is TGTGCCAGCAGCTTAGCAGGTGGTGAGACCGGGGAGCTGTTTTTT. Protein product: CASSLAGGETGELFF. Supplemented by reference TRBV7-8 and TRBJ2-2, the full variable domain reads GAGVSQSPRYKVAKRGQDVALRCDPISGHVSLFWYQQALGQGPEFLTYFQNEAQLDKSGLPSDRFFAERPEGSVSTLKIQRTQQEDSAVYLCASSLAGGETGELFFGEGSRLTVL.